This TCR beta chain was sequenced during a study of T cells in Graves' hyperthyroidism and ophthalmopathy. This clonotype showed up just a few times. Its ends do not fully match the called genes, so a read error is possible. Amplified regions were TCR beta CDR3 sequences from RNA transcripts. Primed by the HTBI set, a first-round RT-PCR was run on the TCR CDR3. TCRdb independently ran MiXCR on the multiplex PCR reads; one entry per CDR3 protein. The sample holds around 340,000 distinct CDR3 sequences, around 13% seen once. The receptor was derived from a woman in her 30s with Graves' hyperthyroidism. The sample was blood.

The CDR3 protein is CASSLSGQLYSHEQYF. The CDR3 coding sequence is TGTGCCAGCAGTCTATCAGGCCAGTTGTACTCCCACGAGCAGTACTTC. The rearrangement joins TRBV7-9 to TRBJ2-7; D is undetermined. CDR1 and CDR2 (germline): SEHNR, FQNEAQ (reference sequence). This CDR3 is built from 16 residues.